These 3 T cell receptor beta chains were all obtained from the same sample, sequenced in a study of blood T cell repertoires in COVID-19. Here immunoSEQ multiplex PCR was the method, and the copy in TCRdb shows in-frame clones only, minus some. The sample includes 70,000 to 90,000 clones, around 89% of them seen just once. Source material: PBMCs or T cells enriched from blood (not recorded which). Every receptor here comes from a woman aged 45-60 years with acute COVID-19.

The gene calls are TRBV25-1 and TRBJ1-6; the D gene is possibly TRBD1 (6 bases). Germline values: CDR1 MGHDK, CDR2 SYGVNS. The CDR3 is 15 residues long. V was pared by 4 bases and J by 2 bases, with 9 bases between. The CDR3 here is CASSGQGTYNSPLHF. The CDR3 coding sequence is TGTGCCAGCAGTGGTCAGGGGACCTATAATTCACCCCTCCACTTT. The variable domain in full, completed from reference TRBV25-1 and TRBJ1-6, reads EADIYQTPRYLVIGTGKKITLECSQTMGHDKMYWYQQDPGMELHLIHYSYGVNSTEKGDLSSESTVSRIRTEHFPLTLESARPSHTSQYLCASSGQGTYNSPLHFGNGTRLTVT.

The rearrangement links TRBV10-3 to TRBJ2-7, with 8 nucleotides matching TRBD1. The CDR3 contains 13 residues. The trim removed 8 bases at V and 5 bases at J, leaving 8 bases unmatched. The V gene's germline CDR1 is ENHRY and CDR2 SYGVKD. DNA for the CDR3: TGTGCCATCGGACGGACAGGGTATGACGAGCAGTACTTC. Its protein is CAIGRTGYDEQYF.

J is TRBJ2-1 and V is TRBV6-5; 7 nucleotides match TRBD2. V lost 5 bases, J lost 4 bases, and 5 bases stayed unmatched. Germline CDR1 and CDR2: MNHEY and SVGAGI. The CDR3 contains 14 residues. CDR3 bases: TGTGCCAGCAGTCGACTAGCAGAGTACAATGAGCAGTTCTTC. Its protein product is CASSRLAEYNEQFF.